This TCR beta chain was recovered during a study of blood T cell repertoires in COVID-19. Turning to the study itself: COVID-19 samples, acute and convalescent, were from the United States, Italy and Spain. PBMCs, B-cell-depleted T cells, or T cells were the source of the cDNA or gDNA that made up the material.

Original methodology: Researchers report that nucleated cell counts were estimated from reference gene primer amplification. Sequencing was performed with immunoSEQ multiplex PCR; in TCRdb, only in-frame clones are kept and a portion is missing. That table gives V, J and clone size, and the DNA gave D and trimming. The sample lists about 54,000 clones, 80% to 90% occurring once. There are 13 residues in the CDR3. The trim removed 6 bases at V and 2 bases at J, leaving 3 bases unmatched. In this sample, this clone turned up once. J is TRBJ1-1 and V is TRBV12-3 or TRBV12-4; 7 bases agree with TRBD1. The sequenced sample consisted of peripheral blood. This clonotype was sampled from a human donor in a cohort sampled during active COVID-19. The CDR3 coding sequence is TGTGCCAGCAGCTGGACAGGAAACACTGAAGCTTTCTTT. Amino acid sequence: CASSWTGNTEAFF.